The present entry profiles one TCR beta chain with its context. Germline-derived CDR1 and CDR2 are WSHSY and SAAADI. The CDR3 has 13 residues. The V end lost 6 bases, the J end lost 6 bases, and 12 bases lay between the germline ends. This specimen belongs to a study of blood T cell repertoires in COVID-19. Original data processing: Estimates of nucleated cell counts were drawn from the amplification of reference gene primers. Repertoires were generated with immunoSEQ multiplex PCR, while TCRdb's copy carries only in-frame clones and drops some. The V and J calls and clone size come from that table; D and trimming were worked out from the DNA. The sample shows about 100,000 clones, approximately 87% of them seen only once.

This TCR came from a human donor in a cohort sampled during active COVID-19. The specimen sequenced was peripheral blood. The gene calls are TRBV10-2 and TRBJ2-4, with D possibly matching TRBD2 (6 bases). The CDR3 here is CASRGSGANIQYF. The DNA for the CDR3 is TGCGCCAGCAGGGGGTCGGGAGCAAACATTCAGTACTTC.